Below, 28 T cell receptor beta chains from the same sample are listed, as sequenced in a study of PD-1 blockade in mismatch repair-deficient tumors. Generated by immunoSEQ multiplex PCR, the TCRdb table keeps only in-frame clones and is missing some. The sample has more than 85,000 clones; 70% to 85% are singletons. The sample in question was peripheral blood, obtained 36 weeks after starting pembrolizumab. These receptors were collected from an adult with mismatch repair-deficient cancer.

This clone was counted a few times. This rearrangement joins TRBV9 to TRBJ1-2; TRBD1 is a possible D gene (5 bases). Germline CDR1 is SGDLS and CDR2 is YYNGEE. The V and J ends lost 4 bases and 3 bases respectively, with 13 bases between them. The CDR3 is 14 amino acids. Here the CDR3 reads CASSPSDTHYGYTF. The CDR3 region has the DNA TGTGCCAGCAGCCCCTCGGACACCCACTATGGCTACACCTTC.

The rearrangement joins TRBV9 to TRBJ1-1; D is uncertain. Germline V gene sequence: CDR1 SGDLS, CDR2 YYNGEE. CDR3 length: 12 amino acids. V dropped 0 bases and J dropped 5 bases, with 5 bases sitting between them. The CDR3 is CASSVGETEAFF. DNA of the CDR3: TGTGCCAGCAGCGTAGGGGAAACTGAAGCTTTCTTT.

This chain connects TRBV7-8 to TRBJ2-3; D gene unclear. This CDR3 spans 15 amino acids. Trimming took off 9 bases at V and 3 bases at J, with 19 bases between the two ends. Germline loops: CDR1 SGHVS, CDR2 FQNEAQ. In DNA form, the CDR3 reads TGTGCCAGTAGGCCTTTTGGCGCCAGTACAGATACGCAGTATTTT. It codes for CASRPFGASTDTQYF. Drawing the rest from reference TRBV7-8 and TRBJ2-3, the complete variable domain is GAGVSQSPRYKVAKRGQDVALRCDPISGHVSLFWYQQALGQGPEFLTYFQNEAQLDKSGLPSDRFFAERPEGSVSTLKIQRTQQEDSAVYLCASRPFGASTDTQYFGPGTRLTVL.

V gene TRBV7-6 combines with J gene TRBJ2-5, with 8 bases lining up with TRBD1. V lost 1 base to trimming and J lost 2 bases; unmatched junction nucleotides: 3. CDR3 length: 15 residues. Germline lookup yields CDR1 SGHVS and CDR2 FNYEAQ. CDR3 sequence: CASSLGTGSQETQYF. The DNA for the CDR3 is TGTGCCAGCAGCTTAGGGACAGGGAGTCAAGAGACCCAGTACTTC.

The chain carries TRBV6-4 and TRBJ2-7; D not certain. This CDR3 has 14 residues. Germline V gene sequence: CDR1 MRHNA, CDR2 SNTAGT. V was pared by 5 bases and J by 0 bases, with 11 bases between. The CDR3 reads CASSPEVHSYEQYF. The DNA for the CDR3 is TGTGCCAGCAGTCCCGAGGTGCACTCCTACGAGCAGTACTTC.

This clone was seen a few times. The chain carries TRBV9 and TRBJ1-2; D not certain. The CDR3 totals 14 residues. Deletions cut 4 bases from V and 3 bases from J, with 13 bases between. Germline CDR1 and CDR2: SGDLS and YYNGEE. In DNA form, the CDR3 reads TGTGCCAGCAGCCCCGGGAGTAACTACTATGGCTACACCTTC. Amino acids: CASSPGSNYYGYTF.

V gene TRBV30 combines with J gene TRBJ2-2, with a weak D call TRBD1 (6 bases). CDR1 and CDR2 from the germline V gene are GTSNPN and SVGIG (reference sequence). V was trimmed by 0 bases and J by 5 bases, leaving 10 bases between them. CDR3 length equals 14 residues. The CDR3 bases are TGTGCCTGGAGTGTTCAAGGGGGAACCGGGGAGCTGTTTTTT. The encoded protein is CAWSVQGGTGELFF.

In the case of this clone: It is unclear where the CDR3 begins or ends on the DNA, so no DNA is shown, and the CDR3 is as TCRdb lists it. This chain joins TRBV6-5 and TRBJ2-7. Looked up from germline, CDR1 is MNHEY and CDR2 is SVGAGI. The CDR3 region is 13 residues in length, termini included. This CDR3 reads CASSYLVMGEQYF.

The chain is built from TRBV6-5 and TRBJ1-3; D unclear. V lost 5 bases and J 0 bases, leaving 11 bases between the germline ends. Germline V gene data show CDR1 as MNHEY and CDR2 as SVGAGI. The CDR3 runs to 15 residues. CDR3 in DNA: TGTGCCAGCAGTCCAACCGCGAGCTCTGGAAACACCATATATTTT. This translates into CASSPTASSGNTIYF.

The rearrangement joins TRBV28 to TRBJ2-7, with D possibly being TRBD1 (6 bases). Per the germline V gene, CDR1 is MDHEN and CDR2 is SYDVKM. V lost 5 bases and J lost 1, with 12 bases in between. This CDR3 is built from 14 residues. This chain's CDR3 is CASSEQTGSYEQYF. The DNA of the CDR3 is TGTGCCAGCAGTGAACAGACAGGTTCCTACGAGCAGTACTTC. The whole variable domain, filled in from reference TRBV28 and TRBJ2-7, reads DVKVTQSSRYLVKRTGEKVFLECVQDMDHENMFWYRQDPGLGLRLIYFSYDVKMKEKGDIPEGYSVSREKKERFSLILESASTNQTSMYLCASSEQTGSYEQYFGPGTRLTVT.

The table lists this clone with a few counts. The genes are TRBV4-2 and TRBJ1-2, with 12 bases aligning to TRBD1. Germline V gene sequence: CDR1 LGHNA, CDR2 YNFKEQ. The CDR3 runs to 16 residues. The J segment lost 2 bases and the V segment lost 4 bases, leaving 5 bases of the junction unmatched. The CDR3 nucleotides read TGTGCCAGCAGCCCCGGGGGACAGGGGGCAAACTATGGCTACACCTTC. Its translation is CASSPGGQGANYGYTF.

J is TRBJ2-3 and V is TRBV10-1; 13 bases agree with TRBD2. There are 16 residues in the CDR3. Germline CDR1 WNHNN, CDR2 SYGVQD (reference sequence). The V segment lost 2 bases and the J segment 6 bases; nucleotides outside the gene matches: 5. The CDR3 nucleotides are TGCGCCAGCAGTGAGCGGACTAGCGGGAGTGGGGATACGCAGTATTTT. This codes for CASSERTSGSGDTQYF.

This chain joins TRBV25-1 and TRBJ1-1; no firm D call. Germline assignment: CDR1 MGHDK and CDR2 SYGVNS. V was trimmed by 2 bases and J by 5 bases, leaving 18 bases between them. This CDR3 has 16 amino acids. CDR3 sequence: CASSEGRAPTDTEAFF. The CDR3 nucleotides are TGTGCCAGCAGTGAAGGGAGGGCCCCTACCGATACTGAAGCTTTCTTT.

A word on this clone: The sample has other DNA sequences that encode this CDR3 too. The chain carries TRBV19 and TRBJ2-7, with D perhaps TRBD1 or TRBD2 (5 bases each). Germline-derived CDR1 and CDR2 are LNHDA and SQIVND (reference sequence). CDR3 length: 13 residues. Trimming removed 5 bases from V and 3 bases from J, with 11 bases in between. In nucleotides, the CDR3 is TGTGCCAGTAGTTCCGGGACCGTCTACGAGCAGTACTTC. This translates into CASSSGTVYEQYF.

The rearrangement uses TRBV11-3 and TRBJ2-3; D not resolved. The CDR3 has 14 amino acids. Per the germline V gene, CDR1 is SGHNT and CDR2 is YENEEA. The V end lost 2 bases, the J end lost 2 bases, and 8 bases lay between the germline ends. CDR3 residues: CASSLRTVTDTQYF. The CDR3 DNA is TGTGCCAGCAGCTTAAGAACAGTCACAGATACGCAGTATTTT.

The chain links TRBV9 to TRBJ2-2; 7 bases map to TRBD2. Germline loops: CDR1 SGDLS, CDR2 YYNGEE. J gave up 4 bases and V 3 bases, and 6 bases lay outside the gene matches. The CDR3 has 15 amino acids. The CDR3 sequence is CASSELGLLTGELFF. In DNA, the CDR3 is TGTGCCAGCAGCGAGCTGGGACTACTCACCGGGGAGCTGTTTTTT.

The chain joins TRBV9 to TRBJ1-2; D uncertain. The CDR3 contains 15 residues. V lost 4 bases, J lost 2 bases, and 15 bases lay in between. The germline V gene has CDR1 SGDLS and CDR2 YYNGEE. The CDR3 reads CASSPVGVVNYGYTF. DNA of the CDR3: TGTGCCAGCAGCCCAGTTGGGGTTGTGAACTATGGCTACACCTTC.

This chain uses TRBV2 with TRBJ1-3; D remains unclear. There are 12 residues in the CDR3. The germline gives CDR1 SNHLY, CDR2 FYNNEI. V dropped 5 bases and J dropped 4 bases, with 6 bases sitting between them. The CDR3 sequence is CASSYTGNTIYF. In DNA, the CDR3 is TGTGCCAGCAGTTACACAGGAAACACCATATATTTT.

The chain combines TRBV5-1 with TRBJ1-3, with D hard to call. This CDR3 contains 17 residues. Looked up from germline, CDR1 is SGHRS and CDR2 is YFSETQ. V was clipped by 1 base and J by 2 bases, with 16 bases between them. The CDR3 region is CASSLNGISRTGNTIYF. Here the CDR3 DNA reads TGCGCCAGCAGCTTGAACGGTATCAGCCGGACTGGAAACACCATATATTTT.

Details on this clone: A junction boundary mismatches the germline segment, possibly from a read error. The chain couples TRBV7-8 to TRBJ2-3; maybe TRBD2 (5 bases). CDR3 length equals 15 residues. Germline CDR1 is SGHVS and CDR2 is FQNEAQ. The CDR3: CTSSLYTDYTDTQYF. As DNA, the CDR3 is TGTACCAGCAGCTTGTACACAGACTACACAGATACGCAGTATTTT.

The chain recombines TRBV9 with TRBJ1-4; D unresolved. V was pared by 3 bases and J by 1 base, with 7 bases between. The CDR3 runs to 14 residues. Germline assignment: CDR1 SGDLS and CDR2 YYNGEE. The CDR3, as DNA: TGTGCCAGCAGCGAGGGAGGAACTAATGAAAAACTGTTTTTT. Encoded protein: CASSEGGTNEKLFF.

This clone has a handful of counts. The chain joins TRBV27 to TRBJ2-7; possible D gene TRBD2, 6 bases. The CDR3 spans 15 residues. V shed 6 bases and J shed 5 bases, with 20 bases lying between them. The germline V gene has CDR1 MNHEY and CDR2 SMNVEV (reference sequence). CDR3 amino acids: CASSPTWGDQNEQYF. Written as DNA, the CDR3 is TGTGCCAGCAGCCCCACGTGGGGGGACCAGAACGAGCAGTACTTC.

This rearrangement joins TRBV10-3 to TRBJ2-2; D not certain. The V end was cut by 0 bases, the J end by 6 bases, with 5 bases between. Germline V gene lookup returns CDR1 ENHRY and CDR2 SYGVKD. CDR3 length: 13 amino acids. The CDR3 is CAISESGSGELFF. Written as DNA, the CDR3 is TGTGCCATCAGTGAGTCGGGCTCCGGGGAGCTGTTTTTT.

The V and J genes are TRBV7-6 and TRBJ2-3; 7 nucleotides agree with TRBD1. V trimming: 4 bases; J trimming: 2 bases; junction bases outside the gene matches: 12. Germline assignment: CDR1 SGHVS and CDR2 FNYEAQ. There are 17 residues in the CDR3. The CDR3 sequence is CASSSYRGSSPTDTQYF. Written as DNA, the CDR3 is TGTGCCAGCAGCTCATACAGGGGCTCAAGCCCCACAGATACGCAGTATTTT.

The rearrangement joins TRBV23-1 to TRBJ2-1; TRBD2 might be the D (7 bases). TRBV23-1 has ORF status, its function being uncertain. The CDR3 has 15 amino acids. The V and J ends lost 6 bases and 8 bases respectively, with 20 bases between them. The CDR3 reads CASRPILGGPHEQFF. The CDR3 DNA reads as TGCGCCAGCAGACCAATCCTCGGGGGGCCCCATGAGCAGTTCTTC.

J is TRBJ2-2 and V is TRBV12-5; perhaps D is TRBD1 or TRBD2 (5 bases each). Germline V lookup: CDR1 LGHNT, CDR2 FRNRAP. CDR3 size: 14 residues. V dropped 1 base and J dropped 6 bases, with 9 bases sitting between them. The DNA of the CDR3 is TGTGCTAGTGGTTTGGGTGGGGGATCCGGGGAGCTGTTTTTT. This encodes CASGLGGGSGELFF.

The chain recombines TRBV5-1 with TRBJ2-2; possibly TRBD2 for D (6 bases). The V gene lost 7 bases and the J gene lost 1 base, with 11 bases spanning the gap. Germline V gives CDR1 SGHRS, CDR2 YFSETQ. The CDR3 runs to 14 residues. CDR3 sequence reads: CASGGTVNTGELFF. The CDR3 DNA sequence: TGCGCCAGCGGCGGGACTGTGAACACCGGGGAGCTGTTTTTT.

The CDR3 is CSAQAIGEAFF. DNA for the CDR3: TGCAGTGCCCAGGCGATTGGGGAAGCTTTCTTT. The rearrangement uses TRBV20-1 and TRBJ1-1; D uncertain. Germline CDR1 DFQATT, CDR2 SNEGSKA (reference sequence). The CDR3 runs to 11 residues. V lost 6 bases to trimming and J lost 8 bases, with 13 bases between them.